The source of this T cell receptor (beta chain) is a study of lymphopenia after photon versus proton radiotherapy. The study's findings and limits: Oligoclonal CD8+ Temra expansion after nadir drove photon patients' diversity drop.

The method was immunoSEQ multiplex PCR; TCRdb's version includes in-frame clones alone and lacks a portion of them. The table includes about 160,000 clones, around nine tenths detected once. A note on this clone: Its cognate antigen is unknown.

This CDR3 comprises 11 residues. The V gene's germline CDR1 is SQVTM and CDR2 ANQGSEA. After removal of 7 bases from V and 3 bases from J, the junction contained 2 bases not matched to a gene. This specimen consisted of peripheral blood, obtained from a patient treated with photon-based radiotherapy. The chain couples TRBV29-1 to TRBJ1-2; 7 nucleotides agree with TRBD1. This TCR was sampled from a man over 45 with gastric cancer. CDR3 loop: CSGGTDYGYTF. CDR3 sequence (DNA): TGCAGCGGTGGGACAGACTATGGCTACACCTTC.